This is a list of T cell receptor beta chains from one sample in a study of regulatory T cells in long-lasting Graves disease. TCRdb reanalysed the multiplex PCR reads using MiXCR and keeps one entry per CDR3 protein. The sample contains under 500,000 distinct CDR3 sequences, about 17% of which appear only once. This sample also belongs to another study, concerning T cells in Graves' hyperthyroidism and ophthalmopathy.

The source material was peripheral blood mononuclear cells (PBMCs), sampled at new diagnosis, from a patient treated with antithyroid drugs. The origin of the receptors is a woman aged 30 to 39 with Graves disease. Both conserved end residues are part of each CDR3. D genes are given only for firm matches. Clone size is given for some rows only: seen once, a few or many times, or a class if the clone is expanded.

V gene: TRBV7-2; J gene: TRBJ2-1; D gene: -; clone size: many; CDR3 protein: CASSTRQAYNEQFF; CDR3 DNA: TGTGCCAGCAGCACCCGACAGGCGTATAATGAGCAGTTCTTC
V gene: TRBV28; J gene: TRBJ1-1; D gene: -; clone size: many; CDR3 protein: CASSQQNTEAFF; CDR3 DNA: TGTGCCAGCAGCCAACAAAACACTGAAGCTTTCTTT
V gene: TRBV15; J gene: TRBJ2-1; D gene: -; clone size: few; CDR3 protein: CATSRIPGGGGYEQFF; CDR3 DNA: TGTGCCACCAGCAGGATCCCGGGGGGAGGGGGCTACGAGCAGTTCTTC
V gene: TRBV28; J gene: TRBJ1-2; D gene: TRBD1; clone size: -; CDR3 protein: CASSLPGQGNGYTF; CDR3 DNA: TGTGCCAGCAGTTTACCCGGACAGGGCAACGGCTACACCTTC
V gene: TRBV11-1; J gene: TRBJ2-7; D gene: TRBD2; clone size: few; CDR3 protein: CASSLVAGEVYEQYF; CDR3 DNA: TGTGCCAGCAGCTTAGTGGCGGGAGAGGTGTACGAGCAGTACTTC
V gene: TRBV6-2/TRBV6-3; J gene: TRBJ1-6; D gene: -; clone size: -; CDR3 protein: CASSEYRLVSYNSPLHF; CDR3 DNA: TGTGCCAGCAGTGAATACAGGCTGGTCTCCTATAATTCACCCCTCCACTTT
V gene: TRBV20-1; J gene: TRBJ2-1; D gene: -; clone size: few; CDR3 protein: CSARDPLHGLDEQFF; CDR3 DNA: TGCAGTGCTAGAGATCCACTTCACGGGTTAGATGAGCAGTTCTTC
V gene: TRBV6-5; J gene: TRBJ1-3; D gene: TRBD1; clone size: few; CDR3 protein: CASSYPRDSSGNTIYF; CDR3 DNA: TGTGCCAGCAGTTACCCCAGGGACAGCTCTGGAAACACCATATATTTT
V gene: TRBV6-1; J gene: TRBJ2-5; D gene: -; clone size: many; CDR3 protein: CASSAGWRETQYF; CDR3 DNA: TGTGCCAGCAGCGCGGGGTGGAGAGAGACCCAGTACTTC
V gene: TRBV3-1; J gene: TRBJ1-2; D gene: -; clone size: -; CDR3 protein: CASSQERLLGGYTF; CDR3 DNA: TGTGCCAGCAGCCAAGAAAGACTCCTTGGGGGCTACACCTTC
V gene: TRBV20-1; J gene: TRBJ2-7; D gene: -; clone size: -; CDR3 protein: CSARDLEGTSVNYERYF; CDR3 DNA: TGCAGTGCTAGAGATTTGGAGGGTACCAGCGTGAACTACGAGCGGTACTTC
V gene: TRBV7-9; J gene: TRBJ2-1; D gene: TRBD2; clone size: many; CDR3 protein: CASSTRDYSLYNEQFF; CDR3 DNA: TGTGCCAGCAGCACTCGGGACTATTCCTTGTACAATGAGCAGTTCTTC
V gene: TRBV5-6; J gene: TRBJ2-7; D gene: -; clone size: few; CDR3 protein: CASSLERGKSRTRSYEQYF; CDR3 DNA: TGTGCCAGCAGCTTGGAAAGGGGCAAATCTAGAACCAGGTCCTACGAGCAGTACTTC
V gene: TRBV19; J gene: TRBJ1-5; D gene: -; clone size: many; CDR3 protein: CASSITGASNQPQHF; CDR3 DNA: TGTGCCAGTAGTATAACGGGGGCTAGCAATCAGCCCCAGCATTTT
V gene: TRBV5-1; J gene: TRBJ2-7; D gene: -; clone size: many; CDR3 protein: CASSLGPESVYEQYF; CDR3 DNA: TGCGCCAGCAGCTTGGGGCCGGAATCGGTCTACGAGCAGTACTTC
V gene: TRBV2; J gene: TRBJ2-7; D gene: TRBD1; clone size: many; CDR3 protein: CASSGTGGDRHEQYF; CDR3 DNA: TGTGCCAGCAGCGGGACAGGGGGTGATCGCCACGAGCAGTACTTC
V gene: TRBV28; J gene: TRBJ2-3; D gene: TRBD2; clone size: many; CDR3 protein: CASSLLGSSGSTDTQYF; CDR3 DNA: TGTGCCAGCAGTTTATTGGGGTCTAGCGGTAGCACAGATACGCAGTATTTT
V gene: TRBV28; J gene: TRBJ2-1; D gene: -; clone size: many; CDR3 protein: CASSLLDRKGNEQFF; CDR3 DNA: TGTGCCAGCAGTTTACTCGACAGGAAGGGCAATGAGCAGTTCTTC
V gene: TRBV3-1; J gene: TRBJ2-1; D gene: TRBD2; clone size: many; CDR3 protein: CASSRWASGHSYNEQFF; CDR3 DNA: TGTGCCAGCAGCCGGTGGGCTAGCGGCCACTCCTACAATGAGCAGTTCTTC
V gene: TRBV25-1; J gene: TRBJ2-3; D gene: -; clone size: -; CDR3 protein: CASSDRVGAVTDTQYF; CDR3 DNA: TGTGCCAGCAGTGATAGGGTGGGAGCCGTCACAGATACGCAGTATTTT
V gene: TRBV3-1; J gene: TRBJ2-7; D gene: -; clone size: many; CDR3 protein: CASSQFSEQYF; CDR3 DNA: TGTGCCAGCAGCCAATTTAGCGAGCAGTACTTC
V gene: TRBV14; J gene: TRBJ1-2; D gene: -; clone size: many; CDR3 protein: CASSRRAALDYGYTF; CDR3 DNA: TGTGCCAGCAGCCGGAGGGCCGCTCTTGACTATGGCTACACCTTC
V gene: TRBV12-3/TRBV12-4; J gene: TRBJ1-4; D gene: -; clone size: many; CDR3 protein: CASSQGLHEKLFF; CDR3 DNA: TGTGCCAGCAGCCAGGGGCTGCATGAAAAACTGTTTTTT
V gene: TRBV20-1; J gene: TRBJ1-2; D gene: -; clone size: many; CDR3 protein: CSASDSRRTDGYTF; CDR3 DNA: TGCAGTGCTAGTGATAGTCGGAGAACGGATGGCTACACCTTC
V gene: TRBV6-5; J gene: TRBJ2-3; D gene: -; clone size: few; CDR3 protein: CASSSGGLTDTQYF; CDR3 DNA: TGTGCCAGCAGTTCGGGCGGCCTCACAGATACGCAGTATTTT
V gene: TRBV29-1; J gene: TRBJ2-2; D gene: -; clone size: few; CDR3 protein: CSTLSGNTGELFF; CDR3 DNA: TGCAGCACGCTATCGGGGAACACCGGGGAGCTGTTTTTT
V gene: TRBV6-2/TRBV6-3; J gene: TRBJ1-2; D gene: TRBD1; clone size: -; CDR3 protein: CASSSTGMRGYTF; CDR3 DNA: TGTGCCAGCAGTTCGACAGGGATGCGTGGCTACACCTTC